The 21 T cell receptor beta chains below all came from one sample that was sequenced in a study of OX40 agonist ivuxolimab in advanced cancers. Libraries were prepared by immunoSEQ multiplex PCR; TCRdb keeps only in-frame clonotypes and omits some of them. The data hold 90,000 to 95,000 clones, with more than 75% observed a single time. The sequencing here drew on CD4+ or CD8+ T cells sorted from blood, taken in a trial of the OX40 agonist ivuxolimab. These TCRs come from an adult with an advanced solid tumor such as melanoma, head and neck, liver or kidney cancer.

The chain has TRBV6-4 and TRBJ2-1; perhaps D is TRBD1 or TRBD2 (5 bases each). Trimming left V 7 bases short and J 5 bases short, with 15 bases between. The CDR3 length is 14 residues. Germline CDR1 reads MRHNA; CDR2 reads SNTAGT. The CDR3 loop reads CASKEEEGDNEQFF. Here the CDR3 DNA reads TGTGCCAGCAAGGAGGAGGAAGGGGACAATGAGCAGTTCTTC.

This chain links TRBV25-1 with TRBJ1-2; 9 bases fit TRBD1. V trimming: 1 base; J trimming: 6 bases; junction bases outside the gene matches: 3. The CDR3 sequence is 14 residues long. The germline gives CDR1 MGHDK, CDR2 SYGVNS. Written as DNA, the CDR3 is TGTGCCAGCAGTGAATTTAGGACAGGGGATGGCTACACCTTC. Translation: CASSEFRTGDGYTF.

The chain combines TRBV6-6 with TRBJ1-2; 9 bases agree with TRBD1. Germline V gene data show CDR1 as MNHNY and CDR2 as SVGAGI (reference sequence). CDR3 length: 16 amino acids. V shed 2 bases and J 4 bases; nucleotides not matched to a gene: 8. The CDR3 reads CASSYPSQGAIYGYTF. The CDR3, as DNA: TGTGCCAGCAGTTACCCATCACAGGGGGCGATCTATGGCTACACCTTC.

The rearrangement links TRBV19 to TRBJ2-3; D is unclear. Germline assignment: CDR1 LNHDA and CDR2 SQIVND (reference sequence). The CDR3 runs to 16 residues. Trimming left V 0 bases short and J 2 bases short, with 12 bases between. This CDR3 is CASSIDSFTYTDTQYF. CDR3 nucleotides: TGTGCCAGTAGTATAGATTCATTCACCTACACAGATACGCAGTATTTT.

The CDR3 nucleotides read TGTGCCAGCAGCCAGGGGGGCTATGGCTACACCTTC. Its protein product is CASSQGGYGYTF. The chain carries TRBV11-3 and TRBJ1-2; TRBD1 matches at 7 bases. Germline CDR1 is SGHNT and CDR2 is YENEEA. J lost 4 bases, V lost 5 bases, and 1 base had no gene match. The CDR3 runs 12 residues.

The chain uses TRBV21-1 and TRBJ2-7; the table names TRBD2, a call not compared with the DNA. TRBV21-1 is flagged as a pseudogene. CDR3 size: 16 residues. The CDR3 DNA sequence: TGTGCCAGCAGCAAAGAGGCGGCGATAAGCTCCTACGAGCAGTACGTC. It translates to CASSKEAAISSYEQYV.

The genes are TRBV6-4 and TRBJ1-2; D is uncertain. This CDR3 comprises 14 residues. Trimming took 4 bases from V and 3 from J, leaving 12 bases between them. Germline-derived CDR1 and CDR2 are MRHNA and SNTAGT. CDR3 in amino acids: CASSGQPWDYGYTF. The CDR3 nucleotides read TGTGCCAGCAGTGGGCAACCCTGGGACTATGGCTACACCTTC.

The V call is TRBV6-5, the J call TRBJ2-7, with 9 bases identical to TRBD1. This CDR3 region has 12 residues. After removal of 6 bases from V and 6 bases from J, the junction contained 3 bases not matched to a gene. Germline V gene lookup returns CDR1 MNHEY and CDR2 SVGAGI. The CDR3: CASSRTGAEQYF. CDR3 DNA sequence: TGTGCCAGCAGCAGGACAGGGGCCGAGCAGTACTTC.

This chain links TRBV28 with TRBJ2-1, with 7 positions matching TRBD2. The junction had 5 bases not matched to a gene; V was cut back by 2 bases and J by 4 bases. The CDR3 has 15 amino acids. Germline values: CDR1 MDHEN, CDR2 SYDVKM. The CDR3 region has the DNA TGTGCCAGCAGTTTAATGGCTAGCGGTTACAATGAGCAGTTCTTC. It codes for CASSLMASGYNEQFF.

The genes are TRBV5-1 and TRBJ2-2, with 13 bases lining up with TRBD2. Unmatched junction bases numbered 3, after V lost 0 bases and J lost 4 bases. Per germline, CDR1 SGHRS and CDR2 YFSETQ. The CDR3 length is 17 residues. In nucleotides, the CDR3 is TGCGCCAGCAGCTTGGGACTAGCGGGAGGTTTCACCGGGGAGCTGTTTTTT. Protein product: CASSLGLAGGFTGELFF.

V and J are TRBV19 and TRBJ2-1, with no clear D. Germline V CDR1 and CDR2: LNHDA, SQIVND (reference sequence). Between the trimmed V and J ends, which lost 0 bases and 1 base, there was a span of 7 bases. The CDR3 spans 15 residues. The CDR3 here is CASSIDTGSYNEQFF. The CDR3 bases are TGTGCCAGTAGTATAGATACGGGTTCCTACAATGAGCAGTTCTTC.

This chain connects TRBV28 to TRBJ1-5; no clear D. The V end lost 7 bases, the J end lost 2 bases, and 18 bases lay between the germline ends. The CDR3 has 16 amino acids. Germline CDR1 is MDHEN and CDR2 is SYDVKM. The CDR3 sequence: CASTPHLASGNQPQHF. For the CDR3, the DNA is TGTGCCAGCACCCCCCATCTGGCGTCAGGCAATCAGCCCCAGCATTTT. The full variable domain, completed using reference TRBV28 and TRBJ1-5, is DVKVTQSSRYLVKRTGEKVFLECVQDMDHENMFWYRQDPGLGLRLIYFSYDVKMKEKGDIPEGYSVSREKKERFSLILESASTNQTSMYLCASTPHLASGNQPQHFGDGTRLSIL.

The chain links TRBV28 to TRBJ1-2; D not resolved. Germline CDR1 and CDR2: MDHEN and SYDVKM. The CDR3 extends over 13 amino acids. Trimming took 10 bases from V and 0 from J, leaving 12 bases between them. CDR3 sequence: CATRRVTNYGYTF. In nucleotides, the CDR3 is TGTGCCACTAGGCGGGTAACTAACTATGGCTACACCTTC.

This sequence joins TRBV7-2 and TRBJ2-3; maybe TRBD2 (6 bases). The CDR3 consists of 12 residues. V lost 5 bases and J 4 bases, leaving 7 bases between the germline ends. The germline CDR1 and CDR2 sequences are SGHTA and FQGNSA. The CDR3 DNA is TGTGCCAGCAGCGGAGGGTCAGATACGCAGTATTTT. It specifies CASSGGSDTQYF.

This sequence joins TRBV27 and TRBJ2-3, with D unclear. V gave up 1 base and J gave up 4 bases, with 9 bases separating them. CDR3 length: 14 residues. The V gene's germline CDR1 is MNHEY and CDR2 SMNVEV (reference sequence). The CDR3 spells CASSLYGYPDTQYF. Here the CDR3 DNA reads TGTGCCAGCAGTTTATATGGCTACCCAGATACGCAGTATTTT.

The rearrangement links TRBV4-1 to TRBJ1-2; TRBD1 matches 7 bases. The germline V gene encodes CDR1 MGHRA and CDR2 YSYEKL. This CDR3 is built from 14 residues. J lost 5 bases, V lost 1 base, and 4 bases had no gene match. This CDR3 reads CASSQGTGVYGYTF. The CDR3 DNA reads as TGCGCCAGCAGCCAAGGAACAGGGGTGTATGGCTACACCTTC.

The rearrangement links TRBV7-2 to TRBJ2-3, with D hard to call. Germline loops: CDR1 SGHTA, CDR2 FQGNSA. Trimming took off 1 base at V and 6 bases at J, with 17 bases between the two ends. The CDR3 consists of 16 residues. CDR3 coding DNA: TGTGCCAGCAGCTTAGACAGACCGCACACAAGGGATACGCAGTATTTT. It translates to CASSLDRPHTRDTQYF.

V gene TRBV2 combines with J gene TRBJ2-5; 7 nucleotides match TRBD1. The V and J ends lost 6 bases and 5 bases, in that order; junction bases with no gene match: 9. From germline, CDR1 is SNHLY and CDR2 FYNNEI. The CDR3 consists of 14 residues. CDR3 loop: CASSSDRAEETQYF. The CDR3 nucleotides are TGTGCCAGCAGCTCCGACAGGGCAGAGGAGACCCAGTACTTC.

This clone was recorded a few times. The CDR3 is CASSRSDRASYEQYF. CDR3 nucleotides: TGCGCCAGCAGCCGTTCGGACAGGGCCTCGTACGAGCAGTACTTC. V usage is TRBV4-1 and J usage is TRBJ2-7; 8 nucleotides match TRBD1. V was clipped by 4 bases and J by 4 bases; unmatched bases: 9. The germline gives CDR1 MGHRA, CDR2 YSYEKL. The CDR3 has 15 amino acids.

This rearrangement joins TRBV2 to TRBJ2-3; D remains unclear. CDR1 and CDR2 (germline): SNHLY, FYNNEI. The ends were cut back, 7 bases at V and 6 bases at J, with 11 bases in the middle. The CDR3 extends over 12 amino acids. This chain's CDR3 is CASNILTDTQYF. The DNA for the CDR3 is TGTGCCAGCAACATTCTGACGGATACGCAGTATTTT.

This clone was recorded once. The rearrangement uses TRBV7-2 and TRBJ2-3; a weak D match, TRBD2 (7 bases). There are 15 residues in the CDR3. Trimming left V 5 bases short and J 3 bases short, with 15 bases between. Germline CDR1 and CDR2: SGHTA and FQGNSA. The CDR3 spells CASSQVGGRTDTQYF. The CDR3 DNA reads TGTGCCAGCAGCCAAGTCGGGGGGCGGACAGATACGCAGTATTTT.